This T cell receptor (beta chain) was identified in a study of blood T cells in healthy people across ages. On this clonotype: Its specificity is unknown. Germline and junction disagree at one end, which may indicate a read error.

Alongside a J-beta primer mix, a sample-barcoded 5' primer served in a second PCR lasting roughly 6 to 11 cycles. Each CDR3 protein gets one entry after TCRdb re-called the 5' RACE reads with MiXCR. The data show about 670,000 distinct CDR3 sequences, around 38% seen once. Donors were healthy Caucasian individuals from Russia aged roughly 6 to 95. This CDR3 has 15 amino acids. The germline gives CDR1 LGHDT, CDR2 YNNKEL (reference sequence). Study-wide points: Across samples, TCR beta diversity tracked strongly with naive T cell percentage. Because donor CMV status was unknown, expanded clonotype changes were possibly confounded.

This TCR came from a man older than 75 in good health. Sequencing was carried out using blood. The V gene is TRBV3-1, the J gene TRBJ2-7, with D perhaps TRBD1 (6 bases). The CDR3, as DNA: TGTGCCAGCAGCCTAGTCCAGGGGTTCTCCTTCGAGCAGTACTTC. Its translation is CASSLVQGFSFEQYF.